This TCR beta chain was retrieved from a study of cytomegalovirus exposure and HLA in healthy donors. The wider study: Per a later analysis, the approximately 600 first-cohort and 120 validation repertoires shared one platform. General study points: Cytomegalovirus association was assigned to about 150 TCR beta chains. Subsequent analysis found a tendency for first-cohort TCR clusters to co-occur within the 120 or so validation repertoires.

Separation from the 666-subject first cohort characterized the roughly 130-subject validation cohort, to which the donors belonged. Regarding this clone: As yet, its antigen is unknown.

The CDR3 consists of 14 residues. V dropped 4 bases and J dropped 3; count of bases not matched to a gene: 7. Germline V gene lookup returns CDR1 SGHRS and CDR2 YFSETQ. TCRdb's copy holds only in-frame clones and misses some; the assay was immunoSEQ multiplex PCR. This repertoire shows about 360,000 clones, just over 85% found once; its top ten account for over 0.75%. Sequencing was done on a sample of PBMCs. The TCR was taken from a young woman in good health and CMV-seronegative. The rearrangement links TRBV5-1 to TRBJ2-7; 7 positions match TRBD1. The CDR3 here is CASSPRAGGYEQYF. The CDR3 bases are TGCGCCAGCAGCCCCCGTGCAGGGGGCTACGAGCAGTACTTC.